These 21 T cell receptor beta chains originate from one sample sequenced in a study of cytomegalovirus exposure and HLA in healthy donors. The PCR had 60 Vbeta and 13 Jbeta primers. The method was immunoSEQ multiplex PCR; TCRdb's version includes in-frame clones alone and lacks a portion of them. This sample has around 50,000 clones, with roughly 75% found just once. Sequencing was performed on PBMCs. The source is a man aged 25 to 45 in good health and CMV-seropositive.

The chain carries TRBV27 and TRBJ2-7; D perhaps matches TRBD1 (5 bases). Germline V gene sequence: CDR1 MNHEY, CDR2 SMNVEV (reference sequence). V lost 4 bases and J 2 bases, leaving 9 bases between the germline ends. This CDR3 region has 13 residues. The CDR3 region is CASSSDRAYEQYF. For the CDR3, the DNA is TGTGCCAGCAGTTCCGACAGAGCCTACGAGCAGTACTTC.

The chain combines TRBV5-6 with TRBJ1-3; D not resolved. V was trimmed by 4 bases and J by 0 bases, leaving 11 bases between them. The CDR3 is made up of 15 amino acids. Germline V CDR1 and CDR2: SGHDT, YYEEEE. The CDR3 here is CASSGREGSGNTIYF. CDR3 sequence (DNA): TGTGCCAGCAGCGGGCGGGAGGGCTCTGGAAACACCATATATTTT. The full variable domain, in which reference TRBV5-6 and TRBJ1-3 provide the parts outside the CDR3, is DAGVTQSPTHLIKTRGQQVTLRCSPKSGHDTVSWYQQALGQGPQFIFQYYEEEERQRGNFPDRFSGHQFPNYSSELNVNALLLGDSALYLCASSGREGSGNTIYFGEGSWLTVV.

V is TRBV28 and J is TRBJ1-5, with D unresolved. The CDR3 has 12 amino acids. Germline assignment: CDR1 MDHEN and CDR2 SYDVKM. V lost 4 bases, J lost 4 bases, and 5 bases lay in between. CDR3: CASSSTNQPQHF. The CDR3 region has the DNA TGTGCCAGCAGTTCTACTAATCAGCCCCAGCATTTT. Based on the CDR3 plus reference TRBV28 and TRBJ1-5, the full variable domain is DVKVTQSSRYLVKRTGEKVFLECVQDMDHENMFWYRQDPGLGLRLIYFSYDVKMKEKGDIPEGYSVSREKKERFSLILESASTNQTSMYLCASSSTNQPQHFGDGTRLSIL.

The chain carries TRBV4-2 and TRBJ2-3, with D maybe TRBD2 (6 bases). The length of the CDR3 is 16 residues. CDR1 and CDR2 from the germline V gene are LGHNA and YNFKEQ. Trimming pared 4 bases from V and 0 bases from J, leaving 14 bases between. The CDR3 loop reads CASSPLGRGSTDTQYF. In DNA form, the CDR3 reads TGTGCCAGCAGCCCCCTTGGTCGGGGGAGCACAGATACGCAGTATTTT.

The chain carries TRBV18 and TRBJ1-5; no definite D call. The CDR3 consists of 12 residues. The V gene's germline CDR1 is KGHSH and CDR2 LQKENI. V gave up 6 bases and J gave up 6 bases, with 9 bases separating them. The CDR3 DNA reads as TGTGCCAGCTCCTCCACGGGTCAGCCCCAGCATTTT. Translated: CASSSTGQPQHF.

CDR3: CASSPRQGAGDTQYF. CDR3 DNA sequence: TGTGCCAGCAGTCCCCGACAGGGGGCGGGGGATACGCAGTATTTT. The rearrangement uses TRBV27 and TRBJ2-3; 10 bases map to TRBD1. The V and J ends lost 5 bases and 6 bases, in that order; junction bases with no gene match: 8. Germline CDR1 is MNHEY and CDR2 is SMNVEV (reference sequence). The CDR3 covers 15 residues.

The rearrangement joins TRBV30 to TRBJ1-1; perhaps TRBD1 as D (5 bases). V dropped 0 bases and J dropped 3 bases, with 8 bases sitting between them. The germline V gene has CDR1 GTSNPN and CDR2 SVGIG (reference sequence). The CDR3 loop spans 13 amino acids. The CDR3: CAWSVWGDTEAFF. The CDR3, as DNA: TGTGCCTGGAGTGTATGGGGGGACACTGAAGCTTTCTTT.

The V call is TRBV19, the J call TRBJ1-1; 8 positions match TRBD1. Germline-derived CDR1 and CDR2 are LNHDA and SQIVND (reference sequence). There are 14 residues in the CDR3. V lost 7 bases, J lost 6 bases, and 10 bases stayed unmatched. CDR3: CASTRTGWVSEAFF. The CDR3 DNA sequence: TGTGCCAGTACTAGGACAGGGTGGGTTTCTGAAGCTTTCTTT.

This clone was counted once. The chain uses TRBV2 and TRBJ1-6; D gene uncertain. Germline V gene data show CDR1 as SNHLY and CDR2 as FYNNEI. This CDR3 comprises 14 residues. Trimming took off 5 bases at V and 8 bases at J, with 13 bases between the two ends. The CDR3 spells CASSFGGRDSPLHF. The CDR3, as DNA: TGTGCCAGCAGTTTCGGAGGACGGGATTCACCCCTCCACTTT.

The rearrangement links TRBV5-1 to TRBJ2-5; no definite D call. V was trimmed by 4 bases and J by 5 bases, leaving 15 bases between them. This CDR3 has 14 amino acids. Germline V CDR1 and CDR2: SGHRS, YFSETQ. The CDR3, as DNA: TGCGCCAGCAGCCCTATCACTGGGCCCGAGACCCAGTACTTC. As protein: CASSPITGPETQYF.

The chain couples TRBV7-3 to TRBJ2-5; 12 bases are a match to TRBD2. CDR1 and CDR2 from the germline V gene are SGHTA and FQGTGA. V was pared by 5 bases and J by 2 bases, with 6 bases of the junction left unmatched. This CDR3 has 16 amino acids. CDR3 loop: CASSPQLAGGQETQYF. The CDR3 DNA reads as TGTGCCAGCAGCCCTCAACTAGCGGGGGGACAAGAGACCCAGTACTTC.

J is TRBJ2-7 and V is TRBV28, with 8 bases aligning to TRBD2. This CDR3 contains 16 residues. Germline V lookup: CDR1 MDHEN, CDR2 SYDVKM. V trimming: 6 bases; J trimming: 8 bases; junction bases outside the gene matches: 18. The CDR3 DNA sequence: TGTGCCAGCAGGAGTAAGGGGGGACTAGAATTAACGAAGCAGTACTTC. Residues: CASRSKGGLELTKQYF. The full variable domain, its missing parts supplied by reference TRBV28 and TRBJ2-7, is DVKVTQSSRYLVKRTGEKVFLECVQDMDHENMFWYRQDPGLGLRLIYFSYDVKMKEKGDIPEGYSVSREKKERFSLILESASTNQTSMYLCASRSKGGLELTKQYFGPGTRLTVT.

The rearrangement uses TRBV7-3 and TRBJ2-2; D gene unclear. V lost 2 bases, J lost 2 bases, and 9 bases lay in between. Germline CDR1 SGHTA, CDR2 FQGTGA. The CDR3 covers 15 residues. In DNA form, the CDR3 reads TGTGCCAGCAGCTTAGGGCTCCAAAACACCGGGGAGCTGTTTTTT. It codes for CASSLGLQNTGELFF.

CDR3 loop: CAISREAPGLGPLHF. In DNA, the CDR3 is TGTGCCATCAGCCGCGAGGCGCCGGGGTTAGGACCCCTCCACTTT. The chain links TRBV10-3 to TRBJ1-6; D is ambiguous. In germline, CDR1 is ENHRY, CDR2 SYGVKD. Deletions cut 6 bases from V and 12 bases from J, with 21 bases between. This CDR3 has 15 amino acids.

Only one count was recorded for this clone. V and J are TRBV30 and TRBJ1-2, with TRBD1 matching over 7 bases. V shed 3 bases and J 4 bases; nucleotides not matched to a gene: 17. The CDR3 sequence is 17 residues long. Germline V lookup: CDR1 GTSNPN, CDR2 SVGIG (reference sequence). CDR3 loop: CAWSRPGTDLGGYGYTF. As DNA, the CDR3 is TGTGCCTGGAGCCGTCCCGGGACAGATCTAGGGGGCTATGGCTACACCTTC.

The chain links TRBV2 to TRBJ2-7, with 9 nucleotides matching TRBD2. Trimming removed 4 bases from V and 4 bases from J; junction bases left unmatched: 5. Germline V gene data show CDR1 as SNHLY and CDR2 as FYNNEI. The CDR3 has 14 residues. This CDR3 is CASSVQRGDYEQYF. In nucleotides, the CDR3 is TGTGCCAGCAGTGTTCAGCGGGGGGATTACGAGCAGTACTTC.

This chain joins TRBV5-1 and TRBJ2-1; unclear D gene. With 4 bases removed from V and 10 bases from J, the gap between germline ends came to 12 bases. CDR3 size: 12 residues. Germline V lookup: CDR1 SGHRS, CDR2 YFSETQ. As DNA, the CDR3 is TGCGCCAGCAGCCTAATCCTCAGGGAGCAGTTCTTC. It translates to CASSLILREQFF.

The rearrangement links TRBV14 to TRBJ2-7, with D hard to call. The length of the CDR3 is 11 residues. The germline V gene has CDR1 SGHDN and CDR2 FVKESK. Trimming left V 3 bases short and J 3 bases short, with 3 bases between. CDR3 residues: CASSQSYEQYF. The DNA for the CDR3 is TGTGCCAGCAGCCAGAGCTACGAGCAGTACTTC.

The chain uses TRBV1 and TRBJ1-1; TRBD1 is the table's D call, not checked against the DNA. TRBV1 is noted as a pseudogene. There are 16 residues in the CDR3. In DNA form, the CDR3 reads TGCACCAGCAGCCTACTCTGGGACAGCTTTAACACTGAAGCTTTCTTT. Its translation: CTSSLLWDSFNTEAFF.

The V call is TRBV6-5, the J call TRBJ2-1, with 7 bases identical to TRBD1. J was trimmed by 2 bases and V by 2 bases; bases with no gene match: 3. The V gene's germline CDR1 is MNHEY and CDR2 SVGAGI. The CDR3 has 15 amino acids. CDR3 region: CASSYTDRAYNEQFF. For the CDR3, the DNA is TGTGCCAGCAGTTACACCGACAGGGCCTACAATGAGCAGTTCTTC.

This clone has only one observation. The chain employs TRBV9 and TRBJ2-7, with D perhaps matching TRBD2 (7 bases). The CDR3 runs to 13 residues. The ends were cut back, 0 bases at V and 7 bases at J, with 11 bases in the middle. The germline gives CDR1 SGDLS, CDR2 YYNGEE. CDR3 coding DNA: TGTGCCAGCAGCGTAGAGGGGGGGCGGGAGCAGTACTTC. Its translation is CASSVEGGREQYF.